Shown below are 25 T cell receptor beta chains from a single sample sequenced in a study of blood T cell repertoires in COVID-19. Produced via immunoSEQ multiplex PCR; TCRdb's table is partial and in-frame only. The sample lists roughly 160,000 clones, 88% occurring once. Sequencing was carried out using peripheral blood. The receptors derive from a man in his 60s with acute or convalescent COVID-19.

This chain connects TRBV6-2 or TRBV6-3 to TRBJ2-3; TRBD2 aligns across 9 bases. Germline values: CDR1 MNHEY, CDR2 SVGEGT. The CDR3 is 17 residues long. Unmatched junction bases numbered 12, after V lost 5 bases and J lost 3 bases. In DNA form, the CDR3 reads TGTGCCAGCAGTGACGGTGGCGGGAGGGCCAAAACAGATACGCAGTATTTT. It is translated as CASSDGGGRAKTDTQYF.

V is TRBV6-4 and J is TRBJ2-3, with TRBD1 matching over 8 bases. V trimming: 8 bases; J trimming: 3 bases; junction bases outside the gene matches: 4. This CDR3 has 13 amino acids. Germline CDR1 MRHNA, CDR2 SNTAGT. The CDR3: CASGTGGTDTQYF. The DNA for the CDR3 is TGTGCCAGCGGAACAGGGGGGACAGATACGCAGTATTTT.

The chain carries TRBV19 and TRBJ2-5; D may be TRBD2 (6 bases). The length of the CDR3 is 17 residues. Trimming removed 4 bases from V and 5 bases from J, with 23 bases in between. The germline gives CDR1 LNHDA, CDR2 SQIVND (reference sequence). CDR3 sequence: CASSRKIAEIGPETQYF. The CDR3 region has the DNA TGTGCCAGTAGTAGGAAAATAGCGGAGATTGGACCGGAGACCCAGTACTTC.

The gene calls are TRBV2 and TRBJ2-2; 14 bases fit TRBD2. Trimming took 7 bases from V and 8 from J; bases not matched to a gene: 9. CDR1 and CDR2 from the germline V gene are SNHLY and FYNNEI. The CDR3 loop spans 16 amino acids. CDR3: CASILEGLAGAGELFF. The CDR3 DNA reads as TGTGCCAGCATCCTGGAGGGACTAGCGGGAGCGGGGGAGCTGTTTTTT.

V is TRBV5-1 and J is TRBJ1-4; weak D call: TRBD1 (5 bases). Between the trimmed V and J ends, which lost 0 bases and 5 bases, there was a span of 8 bases. There are 14 residues in the CDR3. The germline gives CDR1 SGHRS, CDR2 YFSETQ. CDR3 sequence reads: CASSLAGGNEKLFF. CDR3 nucleotide sequence: TGCGCCAGCAGCTTGGCGGGGGGAAATGAAAAACTGTTTTTT.

The chain uses TRBV2 and TRBJ1-3, with D possibly matching TRBD1 (6 bases). CDR1 is SNHLY and CDR2 is FYNNEI in the germline V gene. The CDR3 consists of 14 residues. V shed 7 bases and J shed 0 bases, with 10 bases lying between them. CDR3 DNA sequence: TGTGCCAGCATTATGGACAGCTCTGGAAACACCATATATTTT. Residues: CASIMDSSGNTIYF.

V usage is TRBV4-1 and J usage is TRBJ1-1; D unresolved. This CDR3 is built from 15 residues. Germline values: CDR1 MGHRA, CDR2 YSYEKL. Between the trimmed V and J ends, which lost 0 bases and 0 bases, there was a span of 8 bases. The CDR3 protein is CASSQDSSLNTEAFF. The DNA of the CDR3 is TGCGCCAGCAGCCAAGATTCCAGTCTGAACACTGAAGCTTTCTTT.

This clone appeared a few times. V is TRBV19 and J is TRBJ1-4; D may be TRBD1 (6 bases). CDR1 LNHDA and CDR2 SQIVND come from the germline V gene (reference sequence). Trimming pared 5 bases from V and 7 bases from J, leaving 17 bases between. The CDR3 sequence is 15 residues long. CDR3 sequence: CASSFSGGAGEKLFF. CDR3 DNA sequence: TGTGCCAGTAGTTTCTCTGGGGGCGCGGGTGAAAAACTGTTTTTT.

The V and J genes are TRBV2 and TRBJ2-1, with TRBD2 identical over 10 bases. Germline lookup yields CDR1 SNHLY and CDR2 FYNNEI. This CDR3 has 11 residues. V trimming: 10 bases; J trimming: 6 bases; junction bases outside the gene matches: 0. Here the CDR3 DNA reads TGTGCCACTAGCGGGGGCAATGAGCAGTTCTTC. Translated: CATSGGNEQFF.

The chain combines TRBV10-3 with TRBJ2-1, with 7 nucleotides matching TRBD2. V lost 2 bases, J lost 0 bases, and 1 base stayed unmatched. The CDR3 has 15 amino acids. In germline, CDR1 is ENHRY, CDR2 SYGVKD. The CDR3 sequence: CAISEGGDSYNEQFF. As DNA, the CDR3 is TGTGCCATCAGTGAGGGGGGGGACTCCTACAATGAGCAGTTCTTC.

In nucleotides, the CDR3 is TGTGCCAGCAGCCTAGGAGGGGTGGTCGGAGAGACCCAGTACTTC. Its translation is CASSLGGVVGETQYF. J is TRBJ2-5 and V is TRBV5-4, with a tentative D call TRBD2 (6 bases). Trimming took off 4 bases at V and 4 bases at J, with 17 bases between the two ends. This CDR3 is built from 15 residues. Per the germline V gene, CDR1 is SGHNT and CDR2 is YYREEE (reference sequence).

This clone appeared a few times. The V gene is TRBV9, the J gene TRBJ1-2, with D uncertain. The CDR3 sequence is 12 residues long. Trimming stripped 3 bases from V and 5 bases from J, with 8 bases between. CDR1 is SGDLS and CDR2 is YYNGEE in the germline V gene. In DNA, the CDR3 is TGTGCCAGCAGCGACAGACTATATGGCTACACCTTC. Translating it yields CASSDRLYGYTF.

This chain uses TRBV4-1 with TRBJ2-3; 8 bases align to TRBD2. The CDR3 totals 19 residues. Germline V gives CDR1 MGHRA, CDR2 YSYEKL. V dropped 0 bases and J dropped 2; count of bases not matched to a gene: 13. In DNA form, the CDR3 reads TGCGCCAGCAGCCAAGAGGGCCCTGCCGGAGCGGGGGACACAGATACGCAGTATTTT. This sequence encodes CASSQEGPAGAGDTDTQYF.

This chain joins TRBV5-4 and TRBJ1-1, with a weak D call TRBD1 (5 bases). Germline CDR1 SGHNT, CDR2 YYREEE (reference sequence). The V gene lost 4 bases and the J gene lost 3 bases, with 19 bases spanning the gap. The CDR3 covers 16 residues. The CDR3 DNA sequence: TGTGCCAGCAGCACCCCCCGCGGCGGGGCGGACACTGAAGCTTTCTTT. It translates to CASSTPRGGADTEAFF.

In its sample, this clone was seen once. V usage is TRBV6-1 and J usage is TRBJ2-5, with D tentatively TRBD2 (6 bases). CDR1 MNHNS and CDR2 SASEGT come from the germline V gene. The CDR3 loop spans 17 amino acids. V lost 1 base and J 5 bases, leaving 20 bases between the germline ends. This CDR3 is CASSEVRDSARGETQYF. CDR3 in DNA: TGTGCCAGCAGTGAAGTGCGGGACTCTGCCCGGGGTGAGACCCAGTACTTC.

V gene TRBV7-6 combines with J gene TRBJ2-1; the match to TRBD1 covers 10 bases. The junction had 15 bases not matched to a gene; V was cut back by 5 bases and J by 8 bases. The CDR3 contains 17 residues. Germline-derived CDR1 and CDR2 are SGHVS and FNYEAQ. CDR3 sequence (DNA): TGTGCCAGCAGCCTCAGAACCGGGACAGGGGTCAGCGATGAGCAGTTCTTC. It is translated as CASSLRTGTGVSDEQFF.

This rearrangement joins TRBV9 to TRBJ1-1; D gene unclear. In germline, CDR1 is SGDLS, CDR2 YYNGEE. CDR3 length equals 14 residues. V dropped 5 bases and J dropped 0 bases, with 11 bases sitting between them. The CDR3 DNA follows: TGTGCCAGCAGTCGCGAGGAGGTGAACACTGAAGCTTTCTTT. Translated, it gives CASSREEVNTEAFF.

J is TRBJ2-1 and V is TRBV19; maybe TRBD2 (7 bases). Germline V lookup: CDR1 LNHDA, CDR2 SQIVND (reference sequence). The V end was cut by 5 bases, the J end by 7 bases, with 15 bases between. This CDR3 contains 14 residues. CDR3 nucleotides: TGTGCCAGTAGTGAGGGGGGGACCCATAATGAGCAGTTCTTC. Its translation is CASSEGGTHNEQFF.

The chain carries TRBV30 and TRBJ2-3, with TRBD1 matching over 8 bases. V was clipped by 0 bases and J by 5 bases; unmatched bases: 1. The germline CDR1 and CDR2 sequences are GTSNPN and SVGIG (reference sequence). The length of the CDR3 is 13 residues. Written as DNA, the CDR3 is TGTGCCTGGAGTGTCGACAGGGGAGATACGCAGTATTTT. Translation: CAWSVDRGDTQYF.

The CDR3 sequence is CATSDFVAGNTDTQYF. CDR3 DNA: TGTGCCACCAGTGATTTCGTAGCGGGCAACACAGATACGCAGTATTTT. The rearrangement joins TRBV24-1 to TRBJ2-3; 7 nucleotides match TRBD2. The ends lost 1 base at V and 2 bases at J; junction bases unmatched: 5. Germline V gene sequence: CDR1 KGHDR, CDR2 SFDVKD. This CDR3 is 16 amino acids long.

CDR3 sequence (DNA): TGTGCTAGTGGTTCGCACGCGAATGAAAAACTGTTTTTT. Translating gives CASGSHANEKLFF. V gene TRBV12-5 combines with J gene TRBJ1-4; D gene unclear. The CDR3 totals 13 residues. The germline V and J ends were trimmed by 4 bases and 5 bases, with 8 bases remaining between them. Germline loops: CDR1 LGHNT, CDR2 FRNRAP.

This chain links TRBV7-9 with TRBJ1-1; 7 bases match TRBD1. CDR1 SEHNR and CDR2 FQNEAQ come from the germline V gene (reference sequence). CDR3 length: 14 amino acids. J gave up 0 bases and V 8 bases, and 6 bases lay outside the gene matches. The CDR3: CASLMTGMNTEAFF. Written as DNA, the CDR3 is TGTGCCAGCCTTATGACAGGGATGAACACTGAAGCTTTCTTT.

This rearrangement joins TRBV10-3 to TRBJ2-2; 8 bases line up with TRBD2. Germline assignment: CDR1 ENHRY and CDR2 SYGVKD. With 3 bases clipped from V and 5 bases from J, the junction kept 5 bases outside the gene matches. This CDR3 is 15 amino acids long. CDR3 nucleotides: TGTGCCATCAGTGATCCGGGACTAGTTACCGGGGAGCTGTTTTTT. As protein: CAISDPGLVTGELFF.

The chain carries TRBV9 and TRBJ2-1, with 12 bases lining up with TRBD2. CDR1 SGDLS and CDR2 YYNGEE come from the germline V gene. The length of the CDR3 is 15 residues. J was trimmed by 3 bases and V by 3 bases; bases with no gene match: 1. The CDR3 DNA sequence: TGTGCCAGCAGCGAACTAGCGGGGGGCTACAATGAGCAGTTCTTC. Translated, it gives CASSELAGGYNEQFF.

The V call is TRBV5-8, the J call TRBJ1-5, with D possibly matching TRBD1 (6 bases). Trimming took off 4 bases at V and 1 base at J, with 15 bases between the two ends. Germline V lookup: CDR1 SGHTS, CDR2 YDEGEE. The CDR3 runs 16 residues. The CDR3 loop is CASSPGGRGSNQPQHF. In DNA form, the CDR3 reads TGTGCCAGCAGCCCGGGGGGGCGAGGGAGCAATCAGCCCCAGCATTTT.